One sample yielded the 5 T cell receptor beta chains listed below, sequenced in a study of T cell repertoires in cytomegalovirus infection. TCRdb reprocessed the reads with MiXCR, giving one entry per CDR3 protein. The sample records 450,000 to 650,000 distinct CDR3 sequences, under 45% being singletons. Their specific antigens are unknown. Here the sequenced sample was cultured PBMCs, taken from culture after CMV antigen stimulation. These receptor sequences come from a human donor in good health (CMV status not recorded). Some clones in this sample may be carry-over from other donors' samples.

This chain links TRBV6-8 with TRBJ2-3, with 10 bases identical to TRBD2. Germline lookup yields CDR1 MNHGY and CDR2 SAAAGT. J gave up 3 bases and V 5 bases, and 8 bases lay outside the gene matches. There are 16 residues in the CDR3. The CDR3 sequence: CASSRKAGGKTDTQYF. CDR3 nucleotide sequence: TGTGCCAGCAGTCGAAAAGCGGGGGGGAAGACAGATACGCAGTATTTT.

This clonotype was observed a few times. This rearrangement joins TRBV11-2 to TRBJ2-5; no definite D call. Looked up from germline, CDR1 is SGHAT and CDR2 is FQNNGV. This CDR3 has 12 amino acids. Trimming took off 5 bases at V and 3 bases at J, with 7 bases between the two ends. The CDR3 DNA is TGTGCCAGCAGCGCCATAGAAGAGACCCAGTACTTC. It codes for CASSAIEETQYF.

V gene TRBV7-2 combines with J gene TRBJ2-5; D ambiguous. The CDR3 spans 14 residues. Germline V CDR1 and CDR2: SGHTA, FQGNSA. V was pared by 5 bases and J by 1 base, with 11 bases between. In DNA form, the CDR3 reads TGTGCCAGCAGCCCCATTCTGGGCCAAGAGACCCAGTACTTC. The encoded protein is CASSPILGQETQYF.

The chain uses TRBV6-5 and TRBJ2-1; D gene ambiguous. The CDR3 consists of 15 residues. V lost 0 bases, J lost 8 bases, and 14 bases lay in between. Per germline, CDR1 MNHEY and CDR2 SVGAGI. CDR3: CASSYSGRAPYEQFF. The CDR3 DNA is TGTGCCAGCAGTTACTCGGGCCGAGCCCCTTATGAGCAGTTCTTC.

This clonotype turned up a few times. In DNA, the CDR3 is TGCACCCTAGGGGGCGGGAGTATGAATGAGCAGTTCTTC. Its protein is CTLGGGSMNEQFF. V is TRBV29-1 and J is TRBJ2-1; D could derive from TRBD1 or TRBD2 (7 bases each). The germline CDR1 and CDR2 sequences are SQVTM and ANQGSEA. The CDR3 has 13 residues.